The T cell receptor beta chain under discussion was sequenced for a study of T cell responses to AZD1222 COVID-19 vaccine. Study context: Doses given second, at about 4 or about 12 weeks, were pooled. Study results and limitations: Targets within unmutated variant regions were reportedly found for nearly half of spike-specific TCRs. With two AZD1222 doses given, Spike-specific TCR breadth and depth both rose.

Some clones are missing from TCRdb's copy, which holds only in-frame ones; the method was immunoSEQ multiplex PCR. The profile shows some 80,000 clones, around 86% of them singletons. The V gene's germline CDR1 is SGHTA and CDR2 FQGNSA. The CDR3 covers 15 residues. Trimming took 5 bases from V and 1 from J; bases not matched to a gene: 3. Note on this clone: Its antigen is unidentified.

This sequence joins TRBV7-2 and TRBJ2-5; the match to TRBD2 covers 11 bases. The sequences come from peripheral blood, collected on day 0 of AZD1222 vaccination. The sequence came from an adult in good health. CDR3 DNA sequence: TGTGCCAGCAGCCCAACTAGCGGGAGCCAAGAGACCCAGTACTTC. It is translated as CASSPTSGSQETQYF.